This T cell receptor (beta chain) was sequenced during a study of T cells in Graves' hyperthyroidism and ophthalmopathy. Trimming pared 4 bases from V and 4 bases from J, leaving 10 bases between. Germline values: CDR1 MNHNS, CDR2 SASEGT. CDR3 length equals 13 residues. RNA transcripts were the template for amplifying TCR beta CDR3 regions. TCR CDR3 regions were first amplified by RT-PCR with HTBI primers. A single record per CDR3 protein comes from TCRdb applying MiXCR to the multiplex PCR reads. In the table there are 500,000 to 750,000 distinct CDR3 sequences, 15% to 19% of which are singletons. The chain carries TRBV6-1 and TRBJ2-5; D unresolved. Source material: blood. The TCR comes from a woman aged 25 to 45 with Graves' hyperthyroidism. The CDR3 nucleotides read TGTGCCAGCAGTGCTCAGGCTCGAGAGACCCAGTACTTC. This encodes CASSAQARETQYF.